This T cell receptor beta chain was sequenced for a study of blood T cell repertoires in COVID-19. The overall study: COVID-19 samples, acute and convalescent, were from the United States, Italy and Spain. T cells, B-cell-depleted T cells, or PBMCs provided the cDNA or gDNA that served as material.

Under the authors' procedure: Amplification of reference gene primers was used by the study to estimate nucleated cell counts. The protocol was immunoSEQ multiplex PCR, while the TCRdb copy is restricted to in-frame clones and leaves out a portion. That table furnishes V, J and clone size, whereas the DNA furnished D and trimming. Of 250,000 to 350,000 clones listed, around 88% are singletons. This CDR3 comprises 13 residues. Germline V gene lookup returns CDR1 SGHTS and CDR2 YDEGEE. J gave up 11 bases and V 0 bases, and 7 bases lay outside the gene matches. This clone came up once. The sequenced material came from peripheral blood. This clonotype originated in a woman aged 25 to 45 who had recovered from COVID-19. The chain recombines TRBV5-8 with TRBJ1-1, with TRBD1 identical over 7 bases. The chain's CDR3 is CASSLARGTAAFF. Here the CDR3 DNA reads TGTGCCAGCAGCTTGGCCAGGGGGACAGCGGCTTTCTTT.